This T cell receptor (beta chain) was identified in a study of T cells after yellow fever vaccination. Using its own MiXCR run on the 5' RACE reads, TCRdb lists one record per CDR3 protein. The sample records approximately 580,000 distinct CDR3 sequences, 17% being singletons. The length of the CDR3 is 15 residues. Between the trimmed V and J ends, which lost 2 bases and 0 bases, there was a span of 12 bases. Germline loops: CDR1 GTSNPN, CDR2 SVGIG (reference sequence). This rearrangement joins TRBV30 to TRBJ2-3; D unresolved. Source: PBMCs, taken 4 to 6 days after the first yellow fever vaccination. This receptor was identified in a man younger than 35 who received the YFV17D yellow fever vaccine. CDR3 amino acids: CAWSRAAASTDTQYF. In DNA, the CDR3 is TGTGCCTGGAGTAGGGCAGCCGCTAGCACAGATACGCAGTATTTT. The whole variable domain, remainder taken from reference TRBV30 and TRBJ2-3, is SQTIHQWPATLVQPVGSPLSLECTVEGTSNPNLYWYRQAAGRGLQLLFYSVGIGQISSEVPQNLSASRPQDRQFILSSKKLLLSDSGFYLCAWSRAAASTDTQYFGPGTRLTVL.